Ten or more counts support the clone carrying this TCR beta chain. The antigen is not known. This sample is part of a study of CD8 T cells in ankylosing spondylitis. Generation of TCR beta libraries employed quantitative 5'-RACE incorporating molecular barcodes. One entry per CDR3 protein, called by TCRdb with MiXCR from the 5' RACE reads. The top ten clones hold around 2.8% of a sample with roughly 38,000 distinct CDR3 sequences, roughly 3.1% of them seen once. This CDR3 spans 15 amino acids. Germline V CDR1 and CDR2: SGDLS, YYNGEE. Trimming removed 3 bases at V and 2 bases at J, with 12 bases between. Study-wide findings and caveats: Seemingly distinctive of ankylosing spondylitis blood was a TCR beta motif formed by eight highly homologous variants.

The receptor was derived from a male donor with ankylosing spondylitis or in good health (not recorded which). The rearrangement uses TRBV9 and TRBJ1-5, with D perhaps matching TRBD1 (6 bases). Sequenced: blood, either unsorted or a sorted T cell fraction (not recorded which). As DNA, the CDR3 is TGTGCCAGCAGCGGGGGGGCGCATGGCAATCAGCCCCAGCATTTT. It translates to CASSGGAHGNQPQHF.